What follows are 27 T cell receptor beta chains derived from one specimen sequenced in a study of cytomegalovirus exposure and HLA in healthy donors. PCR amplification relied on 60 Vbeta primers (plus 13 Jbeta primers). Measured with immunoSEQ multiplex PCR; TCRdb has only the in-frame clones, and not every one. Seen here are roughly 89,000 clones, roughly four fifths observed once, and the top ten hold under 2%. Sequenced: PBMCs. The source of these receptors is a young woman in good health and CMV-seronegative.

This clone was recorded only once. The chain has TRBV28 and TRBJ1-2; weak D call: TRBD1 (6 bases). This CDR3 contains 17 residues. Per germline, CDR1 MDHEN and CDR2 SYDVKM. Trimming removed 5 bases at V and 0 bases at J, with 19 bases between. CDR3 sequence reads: CASSVEGGVGANYGYTF. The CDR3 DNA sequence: TGTGCCAGCAGTGTCGAAGGGGGGGTGGGGGCTAACTATGGCTACACCTTC.

CDR3 protein: CASSYARGLGYGYTF. For the CDR3, the DNA is TGTGCCAGCAGTTACGCCAGGGGGCTAGGCTATGGCTACACCTTC. The chain uses TRBV6-5 and TRBJ1-2, with 8 bases fitting TRBD1. The CDR3 is 15 amino acids. Trimming cost V 2 bases and J 4 bases; bases outside gene matches: 6. Germline CDR1 is MNHEY and CDR2 is SVGAGI.

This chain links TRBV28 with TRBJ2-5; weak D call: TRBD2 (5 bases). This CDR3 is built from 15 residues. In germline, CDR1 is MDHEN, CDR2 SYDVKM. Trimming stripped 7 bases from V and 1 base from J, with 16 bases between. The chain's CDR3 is CASKAGGSLQETQYF. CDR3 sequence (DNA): TGTGCCAGCAAAGCCGGTGGGAGCCTCCAAGAGACCCAGTACTTC. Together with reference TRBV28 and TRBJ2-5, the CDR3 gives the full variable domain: DVKVTQSSRYLVKRTGEKVFLECVQDMDHENMFWYRQDPGLGLRLIYFSYDVKMKEKGDIPEGYSVSREKKERFSLILESASTNQTSMYLCASKAGGSLQETQYFGPGTRLLVL.

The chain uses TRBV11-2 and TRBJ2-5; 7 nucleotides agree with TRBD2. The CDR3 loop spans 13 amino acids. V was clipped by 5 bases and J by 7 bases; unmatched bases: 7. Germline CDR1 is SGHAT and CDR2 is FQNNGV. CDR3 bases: TGTGCCAGCAGCCCCCGGGGGGTAGTGACCCAGTACTTC. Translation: CASSPRGVVTQYF.

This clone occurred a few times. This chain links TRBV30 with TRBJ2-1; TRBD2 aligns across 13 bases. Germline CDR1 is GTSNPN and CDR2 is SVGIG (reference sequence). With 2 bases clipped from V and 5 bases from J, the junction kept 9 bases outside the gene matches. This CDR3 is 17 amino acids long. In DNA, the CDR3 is TGTGCCTGGAGTACACTGACGGGACTAGCGGGGAACAATGAGCAGTTCTTC. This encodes CAWSTLTGLAGNNEQFF. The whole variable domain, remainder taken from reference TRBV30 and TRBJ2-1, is SQTIHQWPATLVQPVGSPLSLECTVEGTSNPNLYWYRQAAGRGLQLLFYSVGIGQISSEVPQNLSASRPQDRQFILSSKKLLLSDSGFYLCAWSTLTGLAGNNEQFFGPGTRLTVL.

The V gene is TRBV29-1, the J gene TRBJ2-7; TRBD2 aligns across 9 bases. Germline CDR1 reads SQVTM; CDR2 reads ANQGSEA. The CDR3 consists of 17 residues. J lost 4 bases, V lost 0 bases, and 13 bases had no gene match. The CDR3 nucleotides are TGCAGCGTTGAAGATCGTCGGCTAGCGGGAATGGCGTACGAGCAGTACTTC. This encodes CSVEDRRLAGMAYEQYF.

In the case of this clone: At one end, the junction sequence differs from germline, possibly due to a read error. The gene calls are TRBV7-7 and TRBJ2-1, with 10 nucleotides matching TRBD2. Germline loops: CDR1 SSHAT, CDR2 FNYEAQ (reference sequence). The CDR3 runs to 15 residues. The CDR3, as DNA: TGTGCTAGCAGCTTAGGACGACTAGCGGGCAATGAGCAGTTCTTC. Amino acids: CASSLGRLAGNEQFF. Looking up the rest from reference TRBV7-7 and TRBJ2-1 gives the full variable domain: GAGVSQSPRYKVTKRGQDVTLRCDPISSHATLYWYQQALGQGPEFLTYFNYEAQPDKSGLPSDRFSAERPEGSISTLTIQRTEQRDSAMYRCASSLGRLAGNEQFFGPGTRLTVL.

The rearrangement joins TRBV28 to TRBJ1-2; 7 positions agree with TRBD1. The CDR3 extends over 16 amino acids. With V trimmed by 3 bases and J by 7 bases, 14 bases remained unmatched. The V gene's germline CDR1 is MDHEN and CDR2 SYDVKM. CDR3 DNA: TGTGCCAGCAGTTTGGTACAGTATGGGACAGACGGTGGCTACACCTTC. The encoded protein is CASSLVQYGTDGGYTF.

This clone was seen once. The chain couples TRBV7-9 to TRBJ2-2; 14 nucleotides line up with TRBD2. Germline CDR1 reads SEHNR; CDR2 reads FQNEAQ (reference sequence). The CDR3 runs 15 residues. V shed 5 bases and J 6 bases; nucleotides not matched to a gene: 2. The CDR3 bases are TGTGCCAGCAGCAGACTAGCGGGAGGGCCCGGGGAGCTGTTTTTT. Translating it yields CASSRLAGGPGELFF.

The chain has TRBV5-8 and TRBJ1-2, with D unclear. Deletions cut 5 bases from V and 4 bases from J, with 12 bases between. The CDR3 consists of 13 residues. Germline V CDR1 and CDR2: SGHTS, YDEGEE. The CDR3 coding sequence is TGTGCCAGCAGGAAGCAGGCCCCCTATGGCTACACCTTC. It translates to CASRKQAPYGYTF.

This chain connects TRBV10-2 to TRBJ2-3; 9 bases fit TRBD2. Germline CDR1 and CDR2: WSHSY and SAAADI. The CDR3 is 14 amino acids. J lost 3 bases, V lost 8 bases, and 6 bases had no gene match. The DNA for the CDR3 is TGCGCCAGCGGGTTAGCGGGAGCAACAGATACGCAGTATTTT. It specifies CASGLAGATDTQYF.

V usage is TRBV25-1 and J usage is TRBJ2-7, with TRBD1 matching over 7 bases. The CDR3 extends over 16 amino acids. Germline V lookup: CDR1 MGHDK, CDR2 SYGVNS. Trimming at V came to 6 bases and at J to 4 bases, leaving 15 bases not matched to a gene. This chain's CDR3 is CASSIGTANILYEQYF. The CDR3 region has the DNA TGTGCCAGCAGCATCGGGACAGCGAATATTCTGTACGAGCAGTACTTC.

DNA of the CDR3: TGTGCCAGCAGCTTAAACGGACAGAAGACCTACAATGAGCAGTTCTTC. The encoded protein is CASSLNGQKTYNEQFF. The genes are TRBV7-2 and TRBJ2-1, with TRBD1 as a possible D gene (6 bases). The CDR3 contains 16 residues. V lost 2 bases and J 2 bases, leaving 13 bases between the germline ends. The V gene's germline CDR1 is SGHTA and CDR2 FQGNSA.

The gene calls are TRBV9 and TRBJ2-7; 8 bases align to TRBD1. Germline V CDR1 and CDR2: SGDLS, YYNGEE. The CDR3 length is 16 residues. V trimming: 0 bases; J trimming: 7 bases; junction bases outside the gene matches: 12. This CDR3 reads CASSVDGGQGKEEQYF. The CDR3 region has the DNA TGTGCCAGCAGCGTAGACGGAGGACAGGGAAAGGAAGAGCAGTACTTC.

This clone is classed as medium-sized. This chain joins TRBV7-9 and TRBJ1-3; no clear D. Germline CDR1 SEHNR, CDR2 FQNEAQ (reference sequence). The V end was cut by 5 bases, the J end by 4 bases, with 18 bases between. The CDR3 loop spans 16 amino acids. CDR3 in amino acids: CASSPQSGGYGNTIYF. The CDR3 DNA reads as TGTGCCAGCAGCCCCCAGTCGGGAGGGTACGGAAACACCATATATTTT.

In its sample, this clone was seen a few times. The CDR3 region has the DNA TGTGCCAGTAGTGTGACCGGACAGGGGAGCCCCCTCTATGGCTACACCTTC. This sequence encodes CASSVTGQGSPLYGYTF. The chain employs TRBV19 and TRBJ1-2, with 9 positions matching TRBD1. V dropped 5 bases and J dropped 4; count of bases not matched to a gene: 14. CDR1 and CDR2 from the germline V gene are LNHDA and SQIVND (reference sequence). The length of the CDR3 is 17 residues.

This CDR3 is CASSSRTDIHYGYTF. The CDR3, as DNA: TGTGCCAGCAGTTCGAGGACAGATATTCACTATGGCTACACCTTC. The genes are TRBV11-2 and TRBJ1-2; perhaps TRBD1 as D (6 bases). The germline V and J ends were trimmed by 6 bases and 3 bases, with 17 bases remaining between them. CDR1 is SGHAT and CDR2 is FQNNGV in the germline V gene. The length of the CDR3 is 15 residues. Together with reference TRBV11-2 and TRBJ1-2, the CDR3 gives the full variable domain: EAGVAQSPRYKIIEKRQSVAFWCNPISGHATLYWYQQILGQGPKLLIQFQNNGVVDDSQLPKDRFSAERLKGVDSTLKIQPAKLEDSAVYLCASSSRTDIHYGYTFGSGTRLTVV.

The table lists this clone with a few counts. The CDR3, as DNA: TGCGCCAGCAGCCAAGATGGGTCGGGAGCGCCTTACTACGAGCAGTACTTC. It is translated as CASSQDGSGAPYYEQYF. This chain uses TRBV4-1 with TRBJ2-7; a weak D match, TRBD2 (6 bases). V lost 0 bases and J lost 3, with 18 bases in between. Germline CDR1 MGHRA, CDR2 YSYEKL. The CDR3 has 17 amino acids.

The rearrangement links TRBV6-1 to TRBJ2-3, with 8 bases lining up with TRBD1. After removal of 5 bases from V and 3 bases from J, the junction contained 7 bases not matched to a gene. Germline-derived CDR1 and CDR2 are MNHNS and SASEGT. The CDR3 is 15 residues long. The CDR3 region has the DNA TGTGCCAGCAGTCACAACAGGGGGGCAACAGATACGCAGTATTTT. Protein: CASSHNRGATDTQYF.

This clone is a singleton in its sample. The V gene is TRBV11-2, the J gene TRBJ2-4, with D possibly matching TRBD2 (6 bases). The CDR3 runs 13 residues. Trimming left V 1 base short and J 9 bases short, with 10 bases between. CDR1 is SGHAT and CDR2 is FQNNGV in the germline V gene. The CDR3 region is CASSLVGEAIQYF. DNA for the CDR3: TGTGCCAGCAGCTTAGTCGGGGAGGCCATTCAGTACTTC.

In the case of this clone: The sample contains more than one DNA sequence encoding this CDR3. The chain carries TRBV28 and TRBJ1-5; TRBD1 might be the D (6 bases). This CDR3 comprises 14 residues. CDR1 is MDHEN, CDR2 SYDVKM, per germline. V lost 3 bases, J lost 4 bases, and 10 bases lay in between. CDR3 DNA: TGTGCCAGCAGTTTGGTTAGGGGGAATCAGCCCCAGCATTTT. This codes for CASSLVRGNQPQHF.

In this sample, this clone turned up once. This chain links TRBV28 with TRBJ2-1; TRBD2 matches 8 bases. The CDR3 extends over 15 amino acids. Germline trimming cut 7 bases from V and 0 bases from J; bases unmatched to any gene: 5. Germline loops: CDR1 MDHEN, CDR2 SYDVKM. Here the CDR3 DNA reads TGTGCCAGCATCCCGAGCGGGAGCTCCTACAATGAGCAGTTCTTC. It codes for CASIPSGSSYNEQFF.

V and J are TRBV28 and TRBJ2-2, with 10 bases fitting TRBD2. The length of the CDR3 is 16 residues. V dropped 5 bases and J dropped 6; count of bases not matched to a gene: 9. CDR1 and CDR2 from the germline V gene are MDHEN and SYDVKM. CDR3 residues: CASSTFPSGRAGELFF. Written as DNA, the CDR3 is TGTGCCAGCAGTACCTTTCCCAGCGGGAGGGCCGGGGAGCTGTTTTTT.

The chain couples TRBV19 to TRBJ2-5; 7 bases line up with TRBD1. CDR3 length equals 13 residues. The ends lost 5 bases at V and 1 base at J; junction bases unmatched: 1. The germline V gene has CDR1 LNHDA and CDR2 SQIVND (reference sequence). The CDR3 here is CASSWTGQETQYF. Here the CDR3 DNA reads TGTGCCAGTAGTTGGACAGGCCAAGAGACCCAGTACTTC. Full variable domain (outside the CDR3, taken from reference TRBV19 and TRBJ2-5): DGGITQSPKYLFRKEGQNVTLSCEQNLNHDAMYWYRQDPGQGLRLIYYSQIVNDFQKGDIAEGYSVSREKKESFPLTVTSAQKNPTAFYLCASSWTGQETQYFGPGTRLLVL.

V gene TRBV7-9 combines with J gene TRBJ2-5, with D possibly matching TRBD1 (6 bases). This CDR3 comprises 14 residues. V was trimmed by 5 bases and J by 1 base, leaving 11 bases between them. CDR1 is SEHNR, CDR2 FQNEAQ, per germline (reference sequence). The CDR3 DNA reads TGTGCCAGCAGCATACAGGGTTTCCAAGAGACCCAGTACTTC. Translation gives CASSIQGFQETQYF.

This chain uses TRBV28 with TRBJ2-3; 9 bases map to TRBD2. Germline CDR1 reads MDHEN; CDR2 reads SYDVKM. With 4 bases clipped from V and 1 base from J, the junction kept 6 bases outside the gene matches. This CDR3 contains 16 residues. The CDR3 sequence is CASSSVAGAGTDTQYF. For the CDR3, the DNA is TGTGCCAGCAGTTCCGTAGCGGGAGCGGGCACAGATACGCAGTATTTT.

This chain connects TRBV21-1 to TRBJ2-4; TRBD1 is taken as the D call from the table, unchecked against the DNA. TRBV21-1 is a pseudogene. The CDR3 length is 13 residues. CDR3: CASSPDLDRVRHF. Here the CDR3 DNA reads TGTGCCAGCAGCCCAGACCTTGACAGGGTTCGGCACTTC.